Described below is a single TCR beta chain sequence and its context. Its antigen remains unidentified. The CDR3 contains 15 residues. CDR1 and CDR2 from the germline V gene are MNHNS and SASEGT. The V gene lost 5 bases and the J gene lost 4 bases, with 17 bases spanning the gap. These data are taken from a study of cytomegalovirus exposure and HLA in healthy donors. Study in general: Samples from HLA-typed donors yielded approximately 80 million unique TCRs in an early data release. General study results and limits: A reported reduction in N-insertions relative to the approximately 640-donor mean was seen in an Asian-associated ancestry cluster in a later analysis. 150 or so TCR beta chains were listed as cytomegalovirus-associated.

It was with 60 Vbeta and 13 Jbeta primers that the PCR ran. This table comes from immunoSEQ multiplex PCR, and its TCRdb copy is limited to in-frame clones, with some not included. The sample lists more than 150,000 clones, nearly 80% seen once, with more than 12% in the top ten. This sequence joins TRBV6-1 and TRBJ2-5; D is possibly TRBD2 (5 bases). Material: PBMCs. The sequence was obtained from a man aged 45 to 65 in good health and CMV-seropositive. The CDR3, as DNA: TGTGCCAGCAGTTCCAGCGGTACGGGTCCAGAGACCCAGTACTTC. It translates to CASSSSGTGPETQYF.